The source of this TCR beta chain is a study of Graves' ophthalmopathy and Graves' hyperthyroidism. The CDR3 extends over 10 amino acids. CDR1 is SQVTM, CDR2 ANQGSEA, per germline. With 3 bases removed from V and 6 bases from J, the gap between germline ends came to 5 bases. Stable hyperthyroidism was defined by absence of ophthalmopathy within 18 months of follow-up. Each diagnosis was determined on the basis of clinical symptoms, serum thyroxine, TRAb, thyroid ultrasound and orbital computed tomography. General observations from the study: Progression of ophthalmopathy was predicted by the model with 60% to 71% sensitivity and around 72% specificity. Blood repertoires reportedly contained most expanded thyroid clonotypes above 0.001 frequency.

This clonotype has a single count. Its antigen is undetermined. The authors amplified TCR beta CDR3 regions, and they did so from RNA transcripts for repertoire sequencing. Amplification began with first-round RT-PCR using HTBI primers, then second-round multiplex PCR was performed. MiXCR, applied by TCRdb to the multiplex PCR reads, yields one record per CDR3 protein. The table records just over 400,000 distinct CDR3 sequences, under 25% of them present only once. The specimen sequenced was peripheral blood. V usage is TRBV29-1 and J usage is TRBJ1-2; D gene uncertain. The TCR sequence derives from a young woman with stable Graves' hyperthyroidism. CDR3 in amino acids: CSVDAHGYTF. The CDR3, as DNA: TGCAGCGTTGACGCCCATGGCTACACCTTC.